The 30 T cell receptor beta chains below were found in one sample sequenced in a study of blood T cells in healthy people across ages. It was with a sample-barcoded 5' primer and a J-beta primer mix that a second PCR of roughly 7 to 12 cycles was run. TCRdb redid the calling of the 5' RACE reads with MiXCR, one entry per CDR3 protein. The data hold about 670,000 distinct CDR3 sequences, with roughly half observed a single time. The sample taken for sequencing was blood. These receptors came from a woman of 80 years or more in good health.

The chain employs TRBV2 and TRBJ1-6, with 9 bases lining up with TRBD1. Germline CDR1 reads SNHLY; CDR2 reads FYNNEI. V trimming: 4 bases; J trimming: 8 bases; junction bases outside the gene matches: 6. This CDR3 spans 15 amino acids. CDR3: CASSGRQGGDSPLHF. CDR3 nucleotides: TGTGCCAGCAGTGGGAGACAGGGGGGGGATTCACCCCTCCACTTT. Based on the CDR3 plus reference TRBV2 and TRBJ1-6, the full variable domain is EPEVTQTPSHQVTQMGQEVILRCVPISNHLYFYWYRQILGQKVEFLVSFYNNEISEKSEIFDDQFSVERPDGSNFTLKIRSTKLEDSAMYFCASSGRQGGDSPLHFGNGTRLTVT.

This clonotype was picked up a small number of times. Being one base from a much bigger clone, this may be a read error. The J gene is TRBJ2-1, the V gene TRBV5-1; possible D gene TRBD1, 5 bases. The J call may be faulty, since TRBJ2-7 better matches the DNA end. CDR3 size: 15 residues. In germline, CDR1 is SGHRS, CDR2 YFSETQ. In DNA, the CDR3 is TGCGCCAGCAGCTTGGCCGCACAGGTCTACAATGAGCAGTACTTC. It codes for CASSLAAQVYNEQYF.

The chain recombines TRBV12-3 or TRBV12-4 with TRBJ2-3; either TRBD1 or TRBD2 may fit D (6 bases each). The CDR3 spans 13 residues. Trimming took 7 bases from V and 6 from J, leaving 14 bases between them. The CDR3 is CASTRGTEDTQYF. The CDR3 region has the DNA TGTGCCAGCACGAGGGGGACTGAGGATACGCAGTATTTT.

This chain joins TRBV5-1 and TRBJ1-3; D not resolved. CDR1 is SGHRS, CDR2 YFSETQ, per germline. The CDR3 runs 15 residues. V was shortened by 4 bases and J by 4 bases, with 15 bases between the two germline ends. CDR3 protein: CASSTQGTEGNTIYF. The CDR3 nucleotides are TGCGCCAGCAGCACCCAAGGAACGGAGGGAAACACCATATATTTT.

The V call is TRBV7-2, the J call TRBJ1-5; no definite D call. Germline V gives CDR1 SGHTA, CDR2 FQGNSA. This CDR3 comprises 14 residues. Trimming left V 5 bases short and J 3 bases short, with 11 bases between. The CDR3 loop reads CASSPAWVNQPQHF. The CDR3 nucleotides are TGTGCCAGCAGCCCTGCCTGGGTCAATCAGCCCCAGCATTTT.

Details on this clonotype: This may arise from a read error, as a much more abundant clone is one base away. The chain couples TRBV25-1 to TRBJ2-7; possible D gene TRBD2, 5 bases. This CDR3 is 12 amino acids long. Germline V gives CDR1 MGHDK, CDR2 SYGVNS. Deletions cut 3 bases from V and 12 bases from J, with 15 bases between. The CDR3 is CASSDFLGAGYF. CDR3 DNA sequence: TGTGCCAGCAGTGACTTCTTGGGAGCTGGGTACTTC.

The V call is TRBV4-2, the J call TRBJ2-7; no clear D. Trimming left V 4 bases short and J 1 base short, with 11 bases between. The CDR3 loop spans 14 amino acids. Germline CDR1 and CDR2: LGHNA and YNFKEQ. As DNA, the CDR3 is TGTGCCAGCAGCCCCGCGACTGCTTCCTACGAGCAGTACTTC. Protein sequence: CASSPATASYEQYF.

This chain links TRBV12-3 or TRBV12-4 with TRBJ2-1, with 7 bases aligning to TRBD2. This CDR3 is 16 amino acids long. V was clipped by 5 bases and J by 0 bases; unmatched bases: 7. As DNA, the CDR3 is TGTGCCAGCAGTAAGCGGGGCCCGAGCTCCTACAATGAGCAGTTCTTC. Translation: CASSKRGPSSYNEQFF.

Comment on this clonotype: With a much larger clone just one base away, this may be a read error. CDR3 sequence (DNA): TGCAGTGCGAAGCAGTGGTGTGAGCAGTTCTTC. This encodes CSAKQWCEQFF. The chain uses TRBV20-1 and TRBJ2-1, with no clear D. From germline, CDR1 is DFQATT and CDR2 SNEGSKA (reference sequence). V lost 6 bases and J 9 bases, leaving 12 bases between the germline ends. The CDR3 runs to 11 residues.

This rearrangement joins TRBV20-1 to TRBJ2-3; D may be TRBD1 or TRBD2 (5 bases each). V gave up 2 bases and J gave up 9 bases, with 24 bases separating them. The CDR3 is 16 amino acids. Germline V gene sequence: CDR1 DFQATT, CDR2 SNEGSKA (reference sequence). The CDR3 DNA is TGCAGTGCTAGATCCGCACGGGACCCCCGGGGTGAGACGCAGTATTTT. Protein product: CSARSARDPRGETQYF.

The rearrangement joins TRBV7-2 to TRBJ2-5, with D unresolved. CDR1 SGHTA and CDR2 FQGNSA come from the germline V gene. This CDR3 is 11 amino acids long. Trimming left V 7 bases short and J 5 bases short, with 8 bases between. CDR3 nucleotides: TGTGCCAGCACCTTTTCGGAGACCCAGTACTTC. Residues: CASTFSETQYF.

This clonotype was seen a handful of times. The rearrangement links TRBV3-1 to TRBJ2-4; the match to TRBD2 covers 7 bases. Germline V gene data show CDR1 as LGHDT and CDR2 as YNNKEL (reference sequence). This CDR3 region has 16 residues. The junction had 5 bases not matched to a gene; V was cut back by 1 base and J by 2 bases. The CDR3 sequence is CASSQVLTSSKNIQYF. The CDR3 bases are TGTGCCAGCAGCCAAGTTCTGACTAGCTCCAAAAACATTCAGTACTTC. The variable domain in full, completed from reference TRBV3-1 and TRBJ2-4, reads DTAVSQTPKYLVTQMGNDKSIKCEQNLGHDTMYWYKQDSKKFLKIMFSYNNKELIINETVPNRFSPKSPDKAHLNLHINSLELGDSAVYFCASSQVLTSSKNIQYFGAGTRLSVL.

Note on this clonotype: A much larger clone is a single base away; this may be a read error. In this CDR3 the conserved last residue, phenylalanine or tryptophan, is missing, so a read error is likely. This chain connects TRBV28 to TRBJ2-6, with a weak D call TRBD2 (6 bases). This CDR3 region has 15 residues. Trimming shortened V by 8 bases and J by 1 base, and 12 bases separated the two germline ends. Germline loops: CDR1 MDHEN, CDR2 SYDVKM. The CDR3 sequence: CASGVLASGANVLTS. CDR3 nucleotides: TGTGCCAGCGGCGTACTAGCTTCTGGGGCCAACGTCCTGACTTCC.

As for this clonotype: This sequence may be a read error, since a much larger clone differs from it by one base. It is likely a read error, because the conserved phenylalanine at the end of the CDR3 is missing. The limits of the CDR3 on the DNA are not certain, so only TCRdb's listed CDR3 is given. The CDR3 reads CASSESGSSLVHV. This chain joins TRBV2 and TRBJ1-6. The germline V gene has CDR1 SNHLY and CDR2 FYNNEI. Termini included, the CDR3 measures 13 amino acids.

The chain combines TRBV20-1 with TRBJ1-1; TRBD1 matches at 7 bases. The CDR3 has 13 residues. V gave up 6 bases and J gave up 4 bases; unmatched junction bases: 8. CDR1 is DFQATT, CDR2 SNEGSKA, per germline (reference sequence). CDR3 in DNA: TGCAGTGCCCTCAGGGGGGTTGGCACTGAAGCTTTCTTT. This sequence encodes CSALRGVGTEAFF.

This clonotype was detected once. The chain links TRBV2 to TRBJ2-2; no firm D call. The CDR3 has 11 residues. V gave up 3 bases and J gave up 5 bases, with 1 base separating them. Germline lookup yields CDR1 SNHLY and CDR2 FYNNEI. CDR3: CASSETGELFF. The CDR3 nucleotides read TGTGCCAGCAGTGAGACCGGGGAGCTGTTTTTT.

This clonotype was recorded at least ten times. V gene TRBV21-1 combines with J gene TRBJ2-4; TRBD1 was called by the table and not checked on the DNA. TRBV21-1 is labeled a pseudogene. This CDR3 is built from 18 residues. The CDR3 nucleotides are TGTGCCAGCAGCAAAGGTGTCGGGACCCCAGGTGCCAAAAACATTCAGTACTTC. It specifies CASSKGVGTPGAKNIQYF.

This clonotype was observed a few times. The chain couples TRBV10-1 to TRBJ2-5; tentative D call: TRBD1 (6 bases). Trimming removed 3 bases at V and 2 bases at J, with 13 bases between. The CDR3 extends over 15 amino acids. Germline V gives CDR1 WNHNN, CDR2 SYGVQD (reference sequence). The CDR3 protein is CASSEQGGLQETQYF. CDR3 in DNA: TGCGCCAGCAGTGAACAGGGTGGTCTTCAAGAGACCCAGTACTTC.

The CDR3 spells CASSQGLQGTGELFF. The CDR3 DNA follows: TGCGCCAGCAGCCAAGGTTTACAGGGCACCGGGGAGCTGTTTTTT. V is TRBV4-1 and J is TRBJ2-2; D might be TRBD1 (6 bases). V lost 1 base and J 4 bases, leaving 10 bases between the germline ends. Germline CDR1 reads MGHRA; CDR2 reads YSYEKL. There are 15 residues in the CDR3.

This clonotype has at least ten counts. This chain connects TRBV6-5 to TRBJ2-1; no reliable D call. V shed 5 bases and J shed 6 bases, with 11 bases lying between them. Germline CDR1 is MNHEY and CDR2 is SVGAGI. The CDR3 sequence is 13 residues long. The DNA for the CDR3 is TGTGCCAGCAGTGGGCGTGTTCGCAATGAGCAGTTCTTC. Protein product: CASSGRVRNEQFF.

For this clonotype: A much larger clonotype is one base distant, so this may be a read error. V gene TRBV6-5 combines with J gene TRBJ2-1, with 7 bases identical to TRBD1. There are 14 residues in the CDR3. Germline V gene lookup returns CDR1 MNHEY and CDR2 SVGAGI. The CDR3 region is CASSQMTGYNGQFF. The DNA for the CDR3 is TGTGCCAGCAGCCAAATGACAGGGTACAATGGGCAGTTCTTC.

The genes are TRBV5-1 and TRBJ2-3; 9 bases map to TRBD1. The germline V gene encodes CDR1 SGHRS and CDR2 YFSETQ. After removal of 4 bases from V and 0 bases from J, the junction contained 18 bases not matched to a gene. The CDR3 contains 20 residues. The CDR3: CASSKVPGQGDLLSTDTQYF. CDR3 nucleotides: TGCGCCAGCAGCAAGGTACCGGGACAGGGAGATCTATTGAGCACAGATACGCAGTATTTT.

V usage is TRBV20-1 and J usage is TRBJ1-2; tentative D call: TRBD1 (5 bases). The V gene lost 6 bases and the J gene lost 6 bases, with 20 bases spanning the gap. The CDR3 runs to 14 residues. Germline CDR1 is DFQATT and CDR2 is SNEGSKA (reference sequence). CDR3 bases: TGCAGTGCGGGGCACACGTCTGGGGCTCATGGCTACACCTTC. Its protein is CSAGHTSGAHGYTF.

This chain connects TRBV28 to TRBJ1-3; D unresolved. The V and J ends lost 5 bases and 3 bases respectively, with 14 bases between them. CDR1 and CDR2 from the germline V gene are MDHEN and SYDVKM. The CDR3 is 15 amino acids. The CDR3 bases are TGTGCCAGCAGTACGGACCGACTCGGTGGAAACACCATATATTTT. Amino acid sequence: CASSTDRLGGNTIYF.

This clonotype was observed a few times. This may be a read error, as it is one base from a much larger clone. This rearrangement joins TRBV9 to TRBJ2-4; possibly TRBD2 for D (6 bases). Germline V lookup: CDR1 SGDLS, CDR2 YYNGEE. The V and J ends lost 3 bases and 1 base respectively, with 14 bases between them. The CDR3 runs 16 residues. As DNA, the CDR3 is TGTGCCAGCAGCGCCGGGACTGTAATTGCCAAAAACATTCAGTACTTC. Protein product: CASSAGTVIAKNIQYF.

V and J are TRBV20-1 and TRBJ2-1; no firm D call. V dropped 2 bases and J dropped 7 bases, with 15 bases sitting between them. Germline-derived CDR1 and CDR2 are DFQATT and SNEGSKA (reference sequence). This CDR3 comprises 14 residues. CDR3 sequence: CSARPARPENEQFF. The CDR3 nucleotides read TGCAGTGCTAGACCCGCTCGACCAGAAAATGAGCAGTTCTTC.

The sample holds many counts of this clonotype. The rearrangement links TRBV27 to TRBJ1-2, with 8 positions matching TRBD1. V lost 8 bases, J lost 8 bases, and 13 bases stayed unmatched. This CDR3 spans 14 amino acids. Germline V gene lookup returns CDR1 MNHEY and CDR2 SMNVEV (reference sequence). CDR3 amino acids: CASGLLGQGKGYTF. CDR3 nucleotides: TGTGCCAGCGGCTTGCTCGGACAGGGCAAAGGCTACACCTTC.

As concerns this clonotype: At one end, the junction sequence differs from germline, possibly due to a read error. The chain joins TRBV24-1 to TRBJ2-1; 10 bases match TRBD2. The CDR3 extends over 17 amino acids. Looked up from germline, CDR1 is KGHDR and CDR2 is SFDVKD. CDR3 bases: TGTGTCACCAGTGATTCTTTAGCGGGGGGCCTCGTGAATGAGCAGTTCTTC. The encoded protein is CVTSDSLAGGLVNEQFF.

This clonotype came up once. The chain has TRBV21-1 and TRBJ1-6. TRBV21-1 is deemed a pseudogene. The CDR3 has 13 amino acids. This CDR3 reads CASSKEENPPLHF. The DNA of the CDR3 is TGTGCCAGCAGCAAAGAAGAGAATCCACCCCTCCACTTT.

This clonotype was detected ten times or more. V usage is TRBV10-3 and J usage is TRBJ1-5; D is ambiguous. The V gene's germline CDR1 is ENHRY and CDR2 SYGVKD. V shed 4 bases and J shed 5 bases, with 9 bases lying between them. The CDR3 length is 13 residues. The CDR3: CAISGDLYQPQHF. The CDR3 DNA sequence: TGTGCCATCAGTGGTGACCTGTATCAGCCCCAGCATTTT.